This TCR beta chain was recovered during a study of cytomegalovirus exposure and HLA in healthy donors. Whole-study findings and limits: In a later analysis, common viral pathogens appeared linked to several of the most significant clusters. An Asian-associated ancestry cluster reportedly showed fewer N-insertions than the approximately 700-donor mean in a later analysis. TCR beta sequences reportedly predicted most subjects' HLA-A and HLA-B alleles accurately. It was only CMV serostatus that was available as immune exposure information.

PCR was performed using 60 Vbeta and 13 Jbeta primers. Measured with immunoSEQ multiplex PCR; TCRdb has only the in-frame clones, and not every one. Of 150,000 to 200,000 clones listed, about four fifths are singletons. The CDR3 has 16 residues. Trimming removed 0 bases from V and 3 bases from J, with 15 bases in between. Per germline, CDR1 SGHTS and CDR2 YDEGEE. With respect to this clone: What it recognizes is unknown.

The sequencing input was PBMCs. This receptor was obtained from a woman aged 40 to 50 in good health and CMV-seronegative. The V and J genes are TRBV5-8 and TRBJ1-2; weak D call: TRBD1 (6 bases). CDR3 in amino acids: CASSLATGLSHYGYTF. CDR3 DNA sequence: TGTGCCAGCAGCTTGGCGACAGGCCTGAGTCACTATGGCTACACCTTC.